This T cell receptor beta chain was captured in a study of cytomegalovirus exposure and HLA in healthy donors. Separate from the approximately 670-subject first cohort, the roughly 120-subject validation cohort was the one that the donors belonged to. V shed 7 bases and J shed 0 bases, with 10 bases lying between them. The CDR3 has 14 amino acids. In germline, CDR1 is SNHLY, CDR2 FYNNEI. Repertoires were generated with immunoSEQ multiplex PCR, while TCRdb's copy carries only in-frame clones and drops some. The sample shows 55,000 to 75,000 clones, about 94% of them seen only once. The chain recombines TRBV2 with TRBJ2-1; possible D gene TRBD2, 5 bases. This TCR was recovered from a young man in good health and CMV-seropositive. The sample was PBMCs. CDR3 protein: CASKRGGSYNEQFF. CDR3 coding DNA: TGTGCCAGCAAACGAGGAGGCTCCTACAATGAGCAGTTCTTC.